Included here is one T cell receptor (beta chain) sequence, with context. Germline assignment: CDR1 SGHTA and CDR2 FQGNSA. V lost 0 bases to trimming and J lost 8 bases, with 7 bases between them. The CDR3 extends over 13 amino acids. The data originate from a study of PD-1 blockade in mismatch repair-deficient tumors. The method was immunoSEQ multiplex PCR; TCRdb's version includes in-frame clones alone and lacks a portion of them. The data show roughly 80,000 clones, over 75% seen once. All patients were mismatch repair deficient, assessed by either PCR or immunohistochemistry. The chain is built from TRBV7-2 and TRBJ1-4; D gene ambiguous. The sample in question was peripheral blood, obtained 12 weeks after starting pembrolizumab. This sequence was found in an adult with mismatch repair-deficient cancer. The DNA for the CDR3 is TGTGCCAGCAGCTTAGCGCTCTCGGAAAAACTGTTTTTT. Translation gives CASSLALSEKLFF.